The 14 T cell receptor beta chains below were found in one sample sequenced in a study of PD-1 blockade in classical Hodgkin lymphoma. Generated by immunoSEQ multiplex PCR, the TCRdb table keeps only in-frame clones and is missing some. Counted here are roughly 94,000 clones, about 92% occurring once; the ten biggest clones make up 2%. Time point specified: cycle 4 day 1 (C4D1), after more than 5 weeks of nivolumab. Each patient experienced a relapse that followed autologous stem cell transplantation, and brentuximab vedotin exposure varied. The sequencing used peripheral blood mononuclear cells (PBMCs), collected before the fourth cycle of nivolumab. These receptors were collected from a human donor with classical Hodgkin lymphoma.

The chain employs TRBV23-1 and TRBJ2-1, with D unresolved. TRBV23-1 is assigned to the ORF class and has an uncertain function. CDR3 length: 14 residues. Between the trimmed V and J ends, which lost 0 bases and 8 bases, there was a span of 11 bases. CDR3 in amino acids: CASSQSRPSDEQFF. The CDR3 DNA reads TGCGCCAGCAGTCAATCGCGGCCGAGCGATGAGCAGTTCTTC.

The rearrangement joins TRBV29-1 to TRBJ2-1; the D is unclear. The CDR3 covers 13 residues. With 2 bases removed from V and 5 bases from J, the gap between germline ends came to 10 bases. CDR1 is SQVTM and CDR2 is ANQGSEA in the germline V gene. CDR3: CSVELSFNNEQFF. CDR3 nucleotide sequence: TGCAGCGTTGAACTCAGTTTCAACAATGAGCAGTTCTTC.

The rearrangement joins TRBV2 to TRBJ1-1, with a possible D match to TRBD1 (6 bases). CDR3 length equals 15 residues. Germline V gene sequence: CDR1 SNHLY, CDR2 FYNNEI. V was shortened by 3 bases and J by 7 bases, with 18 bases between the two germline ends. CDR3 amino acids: CASSEVLGTRSEAFF. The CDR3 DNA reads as TGTGCCAGCAGTGAGGTACTCGGGACAAGAAGTGAAGCTTTCTTT.

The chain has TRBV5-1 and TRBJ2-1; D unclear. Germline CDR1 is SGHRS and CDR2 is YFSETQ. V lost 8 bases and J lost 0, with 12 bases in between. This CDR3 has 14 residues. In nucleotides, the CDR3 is TGCGCCAGTCAGCCCCCGAGCTCCTACAATGAGCAGTTCTTC. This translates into CASQPPSSYNEQFF. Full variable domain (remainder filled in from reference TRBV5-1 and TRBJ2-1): KAGVTQTPRYLIKTRGQQVTLSCSPISGHRSVSWYQQTPGQGLQFLFEYFSETQRNKGNFPGRFSGRQFSNSRSEMNVSTLELGDSALYLCASQPPSSYNEQFFGPGTRLTVL.

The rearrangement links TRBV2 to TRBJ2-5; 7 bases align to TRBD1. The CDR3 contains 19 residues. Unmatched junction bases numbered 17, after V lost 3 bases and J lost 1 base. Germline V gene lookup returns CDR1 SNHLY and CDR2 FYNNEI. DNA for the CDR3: TGTGCCAGCAGTGATCCAGCCGGGACAGCCTCTATTAGCCAAGAGACCCAGTACTTC. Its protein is CASSDPAGTASISQETQYF.

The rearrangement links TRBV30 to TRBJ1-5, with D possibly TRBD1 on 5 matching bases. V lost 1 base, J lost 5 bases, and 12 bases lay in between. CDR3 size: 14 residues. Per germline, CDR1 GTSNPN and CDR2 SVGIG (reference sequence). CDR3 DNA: TGTGCCTGGAGTGCGCGGGGGGAGGATCAGCCCCAGCATTTT. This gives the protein CAWSARGEDQPQHF. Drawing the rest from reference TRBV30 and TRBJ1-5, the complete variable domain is SQTIHQWPATLVQPVGSPLSLECTVEGTSNPNLYWYRQAAGRGLQLLFYSVGIGQISSEVPQNLSASRPQDRQFILSSKKLLLSDSGFYLCAWSARGEDQPQHFGDGTRLSIL.

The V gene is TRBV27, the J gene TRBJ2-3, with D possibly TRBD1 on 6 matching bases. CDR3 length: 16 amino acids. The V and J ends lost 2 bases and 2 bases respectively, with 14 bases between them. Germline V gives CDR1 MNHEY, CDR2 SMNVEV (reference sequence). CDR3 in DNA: TGTGCCAGCAGTTTACAGGGGAACGGCCTCACAGATACGCAGTATTTT. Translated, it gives CASSLQGNGLTDTQYF.

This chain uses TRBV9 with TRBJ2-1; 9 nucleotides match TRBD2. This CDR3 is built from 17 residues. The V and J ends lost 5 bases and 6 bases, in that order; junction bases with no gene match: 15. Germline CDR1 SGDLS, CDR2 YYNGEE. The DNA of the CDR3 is TGTGCCAGCAGGGTCTTAGTAGCGGGAGAAGTTGGCAATGAGCAGTTCTTC. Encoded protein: CASRVLVAGEVGNEQFF.

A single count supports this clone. CDR3 DNA: TGTGCCAGCAGCTTTGGGGGAAGCTCCTACGAGCAGTACTTC. The encoded protein is CASSFGGSSYEQYF. The V gene is TRBV5-4, the J gene TRBJ2-7; D possibly matches TRBD1 or TRBD2 (5 bases each). With 2 bases removed from V and 0 bases from J, the gap between germline ends came to 9 bases. This CDR3 comprises 14 residues. The germline V gene encodes CDR1 SGHNT and CDR2 YYREEE (reference sequence).

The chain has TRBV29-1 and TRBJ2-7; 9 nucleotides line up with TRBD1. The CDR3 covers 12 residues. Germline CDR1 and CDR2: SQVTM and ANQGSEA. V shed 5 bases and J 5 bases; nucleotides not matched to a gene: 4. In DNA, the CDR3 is TGCAGCGTTTGGGACAGGGACCACGAGCAGTACTTC. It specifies CSVWDRDHEQYF.

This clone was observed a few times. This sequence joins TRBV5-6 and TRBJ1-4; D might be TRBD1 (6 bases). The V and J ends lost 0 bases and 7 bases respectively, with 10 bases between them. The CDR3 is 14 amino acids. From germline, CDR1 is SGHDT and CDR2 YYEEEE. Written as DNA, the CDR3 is TGTGCCAGCAGCTTGGGAGGGGGGCGTGAAAAACTGTTTTTT. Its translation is CASSLGGGREKLFF. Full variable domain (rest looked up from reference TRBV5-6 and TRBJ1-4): DAGVTQSPTHLIKTRGQQVTLRCSPKSGHDTVSWYQQALGQGPQFIFQYYEEEERQRGNFPDRFSGHQFPNYSSELNVNALLLGDSALYLCASSLGGGREKLFFGSGTQLSVL.

Here the CDR3 DNA reads TGCGCCAGCAGCCCGCAGGGCCGCTACGAGCAGTACTTC. This sequence encodes CASSPQGRYEQYF. The genes are TRBV5-1 and TRBJ2-7, with D possibly being TRBD1 (5 bases). CDR1 is SGHRS, CDR2 YFSETQ, per germline. V dropped 4 bases and J dropped 3 bases, with 11 bases sitting between them. The length of the CDR3 is 13 residues. Supplemented by reference TRBV5-1 and TRBJ2-7, the full variable domain reads KAGVTQTPRYLIKTRGQQVTLSCSPISGHRSVSWYQQTPGQGLQFLFEYFSETQRNKGNFPGRFSGRQFSNSRSEMNVSTLELGDSALYLCASSPQGRYEQYFGPGTRLTVT.

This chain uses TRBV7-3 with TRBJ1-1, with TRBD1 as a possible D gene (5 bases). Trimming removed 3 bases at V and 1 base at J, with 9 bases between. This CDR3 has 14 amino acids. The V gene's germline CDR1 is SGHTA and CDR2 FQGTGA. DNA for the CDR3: TGTGCCAGCAGCTTCGGCAGGGCGAACACTGAAGCTTTCTTT. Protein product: CASSFGRANTEAFF.

CDR3 protein: CACYGYGYTF. The CDR3 DNA is TGTGCCTGTTATGGCTATGGCTACACCTTC. This sequence joins TRBV30 and TRBJ1-2; D not resolved. This CDR3 has 10 residues. In germline, CDR1 is GTSNPN, CDR2 SVGIG (reference sequence). V dropped 6 bases and J dropped 4 bases, with 6 bases sitting between them.